Detailed here is one TCR beta chain. This entry belongs to a study of OX40 agonist ivuxolimab in advanced cancers. The wider study: Ivuxolimab, an antibody that agonizes OX40 (CD134), was administered to the patients.

In germline, CDR1 is SEHNR, CDR2 FQNEAQ (reference sequence). The germline V and J ends were trimmed by 8 bases and 1 base, with 9 bases remaining between them. CDR3 length: 13 residues. Here immunoSEQ multiplex PCR was the method, and the copy in TCRdb shows in-frame clones only, minus some. The sample has roughly 76,000 clones, roughly nine tenths seen once; the top ten hold roughly 7.5%. The sample consisted of CD4+ or CD8+ T cells sorted from blood, taken in a trial of the OX40 agonist ivuxolimab. This receptor was obtained from an adult with an advanced solid tumor such as melanoma, head and neck, liver or kidney cancer. The rearrangement uses TRBV7-9 and TRBJ2-4; no definite D call. The CDR3 sequence is CASSQGAKNIQYF. CDR3 nucleotides: TGTGCCAGCTCCCAAGGGGCCAAAAACATTCAGTACTTC.